The next 18 T cell receptor beta chains were all read from a single sample in a study of T cell changes during pregnancy in multiple sclerosis. Repertoires were generated with immunoSEQ multiplex PCR, while TCRdb's copy carries only in-frame clones and drops some. The sample includes 90,000 to 130,000 clones, 80% to 95% of them seen just once. Material: peripheral blood, obtained in the third trimester of pregnancy. Receptors were obtained from a female donor with multiple sclerosis, enrolled in a pregnancy study.

This chain connects TRBV19 to TRBJ1-5, with D unresolved. The CDR3 sequence is 13 residues long. Germline V gene sequence: CDR1 LNHDA, CDR2 SQIVND (reference sequence). V lost 3 bases and J 5 bases, leaving 8 bases between the germline ends. CDR3 sequence: CASSILADQPQHF. CDR3 bases: TGTGCCAGTAGTATTCTTGCGGATCAGCCCCAGCATTTT.

The V gene is TRBV7-8, the J gene TRBJ2-1; the D gene is possibly TRBD2 (6 bases). Germline assignment: CDR1 SGHVS and CDR2 FQNEAQ. The germline V and J ends were trimmed by 0 bases and 2 bases, with 14 bases remaining between them. This CDR3 comprises 17 residues. Here the CDR3 reads CASSLARLARAYNEQFF. The CDR3, as DNA: TGTGCCAGCAGCTTAGCTCGGCTAGCGAGGGCCTACAATGAGCAGTTCTTC.

This chain connects TRBV28 to TRBJ2-7; possibly TRBD2 for D (6 bases). Germline-derived CDR1 and CDR2 are MDHEN and SYDVKM. Trimming removed 5 bases from V and 9 bases from J, with 20 bases in between. CDR3 length: 14 residues. The CDR3 nucleotides read TGTGCCAGCAGTGTAATAACGGGAGAGAGGAGGCAGTACTTC. Translation: CASSVITGERRQYF.

This chain joins TRBV11-2 and TRBJ1-4; a possible D gene is TRBD1 (5 bases). Between the trimmed V and J ends, which lost 1 base and 8 bases, there was a span of 14 bases. The CDR3 is 15 residues long. Germline V gives CDR1 SGHAT, CDR2 FQNNGV. The CDR3 DNA sequence: TGTGCCAGCAGCTTAGTTCTAGGGAGGGACGAAAAACTGTTTTTT. As protein: CASSLVLGRDEKLFF.

This clone appeared once. The chain links TRBV2 to TRBJ2-1; D is perhaps TRBD2 (6 bases). Germline V gives CDR1 SNHLY, CDR2 FYNNEI. The CDR3 runs to 17 residues. V was cut by 1 base and J by 0 bases, with 13 bases left in between. This CDR3 reads CASSEGEARSSYNEQFF. In nucleotides, the CDR3 is TGTGCCAGCAGTGAAGGGGAGGCCAGGAGCTCCTACAATGAGCAGTTCTTC.

V and J are TRBV28 and TRBJ2-1, with 8 positions matching TRBD2. Germline V gives CDR1 MDHEN, CDR2 SYDVKM. The CDR3 covers 15 residues. The V gene end was trimmed by 8 bases and the J gene end by 4 bases; junction bases not matched to a gene: 10. Written as DNA, the CDR3 is TGTGCCAGCGAGGGGCGGGAGGCCAAGTACAATGAGCAGTTCTTC. Translating gives CASEGREAKYNEQFF.

The chain employs TRBV10-3 and TRBJ2-7; D perhaps matches TRBD1 (8 bases). The CDR3 loop spans 16 amino acids. Trimming took 6 bases from V and 0 from J, leaving 18 bases between them. Germline V lookup: CDR1 ENHRY, CDR2 SYGVKD. CDR3 sequence reads: CAIRKHRGGNSYEQYF. CDR3 in DNA: TGTGCCATCAGGAAGCACAGGGGGGGGAACTCCTACGAGCAGTACTTC.

This chain links TRBV7-3 with TRBJ1-1, with TRBD1 as a possible D gene (6 bases). The CDR3 runs 13 residues. Germline CDR1 reads SGHTA; CDR2 reads FQGTGA. Trimming removed 6 bases from V and 11 bases from J, with 19 bases in between. In nucleotides, the CDR3 is TGTGCCAGCAGTCAAAGTACAGGGACCCTGGCTTTCTTT. It specifies CASSQSTGTLAFF.

The V call is TRBV30, the J call TRBJ1-1; weak D call: TRBD1 (6 bases). Between the trimmed V and J ends, which lost 5 bases and 5 bases, there was a span of 18 bases. Germline values: CDR1 GTSNPN, CDR2 SVGIG (reference sequence). The CDR3 loop spans 14 amino acids. The CDR3 spells CAWARDPGETEAFF. CDR3 sequence (DNA): TGTGCCTGGGCTCGGGACCCAGGGGAAACTGAAGCTTTCTTT. The full variable domain, its missing parts supplied by reference TRBV30 and TRBJ1-1, is SQTIHQWPATLVQPVGSPLSLECTVEGTSNPNLYWYRQAAGRGLQLLFYSVGIGQISSEVPQNLSASRPQDRQFILSSKKLLLSDSGFYLCAWARDPGETEAFFGQGTRLTVV.

J is TRBJ1-4 and V is TRBV5-4; possibly TRBD1 for D (6 bases). Germline V gene lookup returns CDR1 SGHNT and CDR2 YYREEE (reference sequence). V lost 1 base, J lost 5 bases, and 12 bases lay in between. The CDR3 length is 15 residues. CDR3 sequence reads: CASSLYGGQNEKLFF. As DNA, the CDR3 is TGTGCCAGCAGCTTGTACGGGGGGCAAAATGAAAAACTGTTTTTT.

This rearrangement joins TRBV11-2 to TRBJ2-3; possibly TRBD2 for D (6 bases). The germline CDR1 and CDR2 sequences are SGHAT and FQNNGV. Trimming removed 1 base from V and 0 bases from J, with 11 bases in between. The length of the CDR3 is 16 residues. The CDR3 here is CASSLVGGASTDTQYF. The CDR3 coding sequence is TGTGCCAGCAGCTTAGTTGGCGGGGCGAGCACAGATACGCAGTATTTT.

The CDR3 bases are TGCGCCAGCAGCTTGGTTTCGGGTTTCGGCTATGGCTACACCTTC. Protein: CASSLVSGFGYGYTF. The gene calls are TRBV5-1 and TRBJ1-2, with D unclear. The CDR3 extends over 15 amino acids. Trimming left V 0 bases short and J 4 bases short, with 13 bases between. Germline loops: CDR1 SGHRS, CDR2 YFSETQ.

This chain joins TRBV7-3 and TRBJ2-1; TRBD2 is a possible D gene (6 bases). V was shortened by 4 bases and J by 11 bases, with 18 bases between the two germline ends. Germline lookup yields CDR1 SGHTA and CDR2 FQGTGA. This CDR3 spans 14 amino acids. CDR3: CASSSTYPGEQQFF. As DNA, the CDR3 is TGTGCCAGCAGCTCCACTTACCCGGGAGAACAGCAGTTCTTC.

The J gene is TRBJ2-3, the V gene TRBV19; 9 positions match TRBD1. CDR1 and CDR2 (germline): LNHDA, SQIVND (reference sequence). There are 16 residues in the CDR3. V lost 5 bases to trimming and J lost 6 bases; unmatched junction nucleotides: 12. The CDR3 here is CASSVDRGIVPDTQYF. The CDR3 DNA is TGTGCCAGTAGTGTGGACAGGGGCATTGTCCCCGATACGCAGTATTTT.

This chain links TRBV7-2 with TRBJ2-6; no clear D gene. The CDR3 is 15 amino acids. In germline, CDR1 is SGHTA, CDR2 FQGNSA. Trimming took off 0 bases at V and 1 base at J, with 4 bases between the two ends. The CDR3 DNA is TGTGCCAGCAGCTTAGCGACATCTGGGGCCAACGTCCTGACTTTC. Translation gives CASSLATSGANVLTF. The full variable domain, rest sourced from reference TRBV7-2 and TRBJ2-6, is GAGVSQSPSNKVTEKGKDVELRCDPISGHTALYWYRQSLGQGLEFLIYFQGNSAPDKSGLPSDRFSAERTGGSVSTLTIQRTQQEDSAVYLCASSLATSGANVLTFGAGSRLTVL.

The rearrangement joins TRBV5-1 to TRBJ1-4, with 7 bases lining up with TRBD1. Trimming at V came to 0 bases and at J to 0 bases, leaving 2 bases not matched to a gene. Germline CDR1 and CDR2: SGHRS and YFSETQ. This CDR3 has 16 amino acids. The CDR3 nucleotides are TGCGCCAGCAGCTTGGGTGACAGGGCAACTAATGAAAAACTGTTTTTT. It specifies CASSLGDRATNEKLFF.

In regard to this clone: Germline is not matched at one junction end, which may reflect a read error. The J gene is TRBJ1-2, the V gene TRBV6-1; the match to TRBD1 covers 7 bases. Germline values: CDR1 MNHNS, CDR2 SASEGT. The CDR3 is 14 residues long. Here the CDR3 DNA reads TGTGCCAGCAGCGAAGGAAGGGGGCGATCTGGCTACACCTTC. It yields the protein CASSEGRGRSGYTF.

The V call is TRBV5-4, the J call TRBJ2-7, with TRBD1 identical over 9 bases. CDR3 size: 15 residues. V was clipped by 4 bases and J by 1 base; unmatched bases: 6. Germline loops: CDR1 SGHNT, CDR2 YYREEE (reference sequence). The CDR3 DNA reads TGTGCCAGCAGCAAGACAGGGGGGGTTTCCTACGAGCAGTACTTC. Encoded protein: CASSKTGGVSYEQYF.